This T cell receptor (beta chain) came from a study of blood T cell repertoires in COVID-19. Study details: Some COVID-19 samples were acute and others convalescent; all came from the United States, Italy and Spain. T cells, B-cell-depleted T cells, or PBMCs provided the cDNA or gDNA that served as material.

A single count supports this clone. Original analysis: The assay estimated nucleated cells by amplifying reference gene primers. The assay was immunoSEQ multiplex PCR, and TCRdb's table has in-frame clones only and misses some. V and J calls and clone size are those listed in that table; D and trimming were worked out from the DNA. The sample shows around 200,000 clones, 65% to 85% of them seen only once. V lost 2 bases to trimming and J lost 3 bases; unmatched junction nucleotides: 3. CDR1 is SNHLY, CDR2 FYNNEI, per germline. The CDR3 totals 15 residues. The chain uses TRBV2 and TRBJ1-4, with 7 bases aligning to TRBD1. Sequences were obtained from peripheral blood. The TCR originated in a man aged 50 to 60 with active or convalescent COVID-19. In DNA, the CDR3 is TGTGCCAGCAGTGAAAGGGGACAGCCTAATGAAAAACTGTTTTTT. Its protein product is CASSERGQPNEKLFF.